The rows below give T cell receptor beta chains drawn from one sample of a study of cytomegalovirus exposure and HLA in healthy donors. Some clones are missing from TCRdb's copy, which holds only in-frame ones; the method was immunoSEQ multiplex PCR. The repertoire holds under 45,000 clones, roughly 69% seen once, with about 6% in the top ten. Material for sequencing was PBMCs. The origin of the receptors is a man aged 25-45 years in good health and CMV-seronegative. CDR3s include the opening cysteine and the closing phenylalanine or tryptophan. The D gene is left open where the match is weak. Only part of the rows carry a size: once, few, many, or a class if the clone is expanded.

abundance	v_gene	j_gene	d_gene	CDR3aa	CDR3nt
once	TRBV27	TRBJ2-3	.	CASSLSADTQYF	TGTGCCAGCAGCTTGTCCGCAGATACGCAGTATTTT
.	TRBV15	TRBJ2-7	TRBD1	CATSPGQGKQYF	TGTGCCACCAGCCCTGGACAGGGTAAGCAGTACTTC
.	TRBV7-6	TRBJ2-2	.	CASSPRGGRNTGELFF	TGTGCCAGCAGCCCCCGCGGGGGCAGGAACACCGGGGAGCTGTTTTTT
.	TRBV19	TRBJ2-7	.	CASSPGLYYEQYF	TGTGCCAGTAGTCCTGGGCTGTACTACGAGCAGTACTTC
.	TRBV6-1	TRBJ2-2	TRBD2	CASNPTSGTGELFF	TGTGCCAGCAACCCGACTAGCGGTACCGGGGAGCTGTTTTTT
.	TRBV6-6	TRBJ1-4	.	CASRGHKEATNEKLFF	TGTGCCAGCAGAGGCCACAAAGAGGCAACTAATGAAAAACTGTTTTTT
few	TRBV5-4	TRBJ1-1	TRBD1	CASSLDRVGEAFF	TGTGCCAGCAGCCTGGACAGGGTTGGTGAAGCTTTCTTT
once	TRBV5-1	TRBJ1-1	.	CASSLAGETEAFF	TGCGCCAGCAGCTTGGCGGGGGAAACTGAAGCTTTCTTT
.	TRBV29-1	TRBJ2-1	TRBD1	CNVAGQGAQRRSYNEQFF	TGCAACGTCGCGGGACAGGGGGCGCAAAGAAGATCCTACAATGAGCAGTTCTTC
.	TRBV5-1	TRBJ1-2	TRBD1	CASSLLRTGQGYTF	TGCGCCAGCAGCTTACTCCGGACAGGGCAAGGCTACACCTTC
.	TRBV27	TRBJ1-2	.	CASSSTDYGYTF	TGTGCCAGCAGTTCGACAGACTATGGCTACACCTTC
.	TRBV13	TRBJ1-4	.	CASSRPGEKLFF	TGTGCCAGCAGTCGCCCGGGGGAAAAACTGTTTTTT
.	TRBV10-3	TRBJ2-1	TRBD1	CAISERGQISYNEQFF	TGTGCCATCAGTGAGAGGGGACAGATCTCCTACAATGAGCAGTTCTTC
.	TRBV29-1	TRBJ1-1	.	CSVEEVQGREAFF	TGCAGCGTTGAAGAGGTACAGGGCCGAGAAGCTTTCTTT
few	TRBV6-5	TRBJ2-5	TRBD2	CASSYGEGQETQYF	TGTGCCAGCAGTTACGGGGAGGGGCAAGAGACCCAGTACTTC
few	TRBV6-1	TRBJ2-7	TRBD2	CASTYQGTSIREQYF	TGTGCCAGCACCTACCAGGGGACTAGTATTCGGGAGCAGTACTTC
few	TRBV6-5	TRBJ1-2	.	CASSPISGNGYTF	TGTGCCAGCAGCCCCATATCGGGGAATGGCTACACCTTC
.	TRBV7-9	TRBJ2-7	TRBD2	CASSFRGRAYEQYF	TGTGCCAGCAGCTTTCGCGGGAGGGCCTACGAGCAGTACTTC
few	TRBV10-3	TRBJ1-6	.	CAISEDGGGSPLHF	TGTGCCATCAGTGAGGACGGGGGTGGGTCACCCCTCCACTTT
.	TRBV27	TRBJ2-7	.	CASSPGLIYEQYF	TGTGCCAGCAGTCCCGGACTTATCTACGAGCAGTACTTC
.	TRBV21-1	TRBJ1-5	.	CASSYSRDRGGQPQHF	TGTGCCAGCAGCTACAGCCGGGACAGGGGAGGCCAGCCCCAGCATTTT
few	TRBV28	TRBJ2-6	TRBD2	CASSPWTSGSLGGANVLTF	TGTGCCAGCAGTCCCTGGACTAGCGGGAGCCTGGGTGGGGCCAACGTCCTGACTTTC
.	TRBV28	TRBJ2-6	TRBD1	CASVSSGGFSGANVLTF	TGTGCCAGCGTCTCTTCAGGGGGATTCTCTGGGGCCAACGTCCTGACTTTC
few	TRBV6-1	TRBJ2-7	.	CASSEIRQAYEQYF	TGTGCCAGCAGTGAAATAAGGCAGGCCTACGAGCAGTACTTC
few	TRBV15	TRBJ2-2	.	CATSIRSSGELFF	TGTGCCACCAGCATCAGATCCAGCGGGGAGCTGTTTTTT
few	TRBV6-1	TRBJ2-1	.	CASSEASGTNEQFF	TGTGCCAGCAGTGAAGCTAGCGGAACCAATGAGCAGTTCTTC
.	TRBV2	TRBJ2-1	TRBD2	CASSDSGLAGNEQFF	TGTGCCAGCAGTGATTCCGGACTAGCCGGCAATGAGCAGTTCTTC
.	TRBV28	TRBJ1-5	.	CASSFRQEHQPQHF	TGTGCCAGCAGTTTTAGACAGGAACATCAGCCCCAGCATTTT
.	TRBV7-2	TRBJ2-6	.	CASSLRGGGANVLTF	TGTGCCAGCAGCTTGAGGGGAGGAGGGGCCAACGTCCTGACTTTC
.	TRBV11-2	TRBJ2-5	.	CASSFGGRETQYF	TGTGCCAGCAGCTTCGGGGGTCGGGAGACCCAGTACTTC
.	TRBV28	TRBJ2-1	TRBD2	CASGGSWGLEQFF	TGTGCCAGCGGCGGGAGTTGGGGCCTTGAGCAGTTCTTC
.	TRBV7-9	TRBJ1-5	.	CASSTDGLRQPQHF	TGTGCCAGCAGCACAGACGGCCTAAGGCAGCCCCAGCATTTT
.	TRBV6-1	TRBJ1-5	.	CASTPGTRNQPQHF	TGTGCCAGCACCCCCGGGACAAGAAATCAGCCCCAGCATTTT
.	TRBV11-3	TRBJ1-1	.	CASRSTLTEAFF	TGTGCCAGCAGGTCGACTCTGACTGAAGCTTTCTTT
.	TRBV6-5	TRBJ1-1	.	CASSYGQGPRNTEAFF	TGTGCCAGCAGTTACGGGCAGGGGCCCCGCAACACTGAAGCTTTCTTT
.	TRBV7-2	TRBJ2-1	.	CASTAQRTTYNEQFF	TGTGCCAGCACCGCTCAGAGGACTACCTACAATGAGCAGTTCTTC
.	TRBV5-4	TRBJ2-5	TRBD2	CASTRRGGLGGSRNYF	TGTGCCAGCACCCGGCGGGGGGGACTAGGGGGATCCAGGAACTACTTC
.	TRBV6-8	TRBJ2-1	TRBD1	CASSRWTGGIRDDNEQFF	TGTGCCAGCAGCCGATGGACAGGGGGGATCCGCGATGACAATGAGCAGTTCTTC
.	TRBV28	TRBJ1-1	.	CASAGGLNEAFF	TGTGCCAGCGCGGGTGGGCTAAATGAAGCTTTCTTT
.	TRBV10-3	TRBJ2-7	TRBD2	CAIGEGLAGEQYF	TGTGCCATCGGAGAGGGACTAGCAGGCGAGCAGTACTTC
.	TRBV7-6	TRBJ1-3	TRBD1	CASSLTGQEGNTIYF	TGTGCCAGCAGCTTAACGGGACAGGAAGGAAACACCATATATTTT
few	TRBV6-5	TRBJ1-1	.	CASSYDRQNTEAFF	TGTGCCAGCAGTTACGACAGACAGAACACTGAAGCTTTCTTT
.	TRBV5-1	TRBJ2-3	TRBD2	CASSKTSGTTDTQYF	TGCGCCAGCAGCAAAACTAGCGGGACTACAGATACGCAGTATTTT
once	TRBV6-5	TRBJ1-2	.	CASSYSGGEGYTF	TGTGCCAGCAGTTACTCGGGCGGGGAGGGCTACACCTTC
.	TRBV5-1	TRBJ1-1	.	CASKKVRDTEAFF	TGCGCCAGCAAAAAGGTGAGGGACACTGAAGCTTTCTTT
few	TRBV6-1	TRBJ2-6	.	CASRRQYSGANVLTF	TGTGCCAGCAGACGACAGTATTCCGGGGCCAACGTCCTGACTTTC
.	TRBV6-1	TRBJ1-6	.	CASRKQGRNSPLHF	TGTGCCAGCAGGAAACAGGGTAGGAATTCACCCCTCCACTTT
.	TRBV7-2	TRBJ2-6	.	CASSRPGAGANVLTF	TGTGCCAGCAGCCGCCCGGGGGCTGGGGCCAACGTCCTGACTTTC
.	TRBV6-5	TRBJ2-1	TRBD1	CASITDRGGEQFF	TGTGCCAGCATCACCGACAGGGGTGGTGAGCAGTTCTTC
.	TRBV6-5	TRBJ1-4	TRBD1	CASRTKWTGFEKLFF	TGTGCCAGCAGAACCAAATGGACAGGGTTTGAAAAACTGTTTTTT